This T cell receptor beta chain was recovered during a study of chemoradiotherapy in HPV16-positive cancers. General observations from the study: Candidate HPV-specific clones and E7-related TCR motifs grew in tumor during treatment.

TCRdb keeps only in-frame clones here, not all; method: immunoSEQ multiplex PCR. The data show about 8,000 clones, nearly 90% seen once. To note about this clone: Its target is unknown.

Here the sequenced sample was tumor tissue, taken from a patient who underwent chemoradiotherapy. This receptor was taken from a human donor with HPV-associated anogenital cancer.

CDR3 nucleotides: TGTGCCAGCAGCTTCGACAGGCAAGAGACCCAGTACTTC. Amino acid sequence: CASSFDRQETQYF. The chain links TRBV7-8 to TRBJ2-5; possibly TRBD1 for D (6 bases). Trimming left V 3 bases short and J 2 bases short, with 7 bases between. This CDR3 spans 13 amino acids. Germline V gene lookup returns CDR1 SGHVS and CDR2 FQNEAQ. Variable domain in full (rest from reference TRBV7-8 and TRBJ2-5): GAGVSQSPRYKVAKRGQDVALRCDPISGHVSLFWYQQALGQGPEFLTYFQNEAQLDKSGLPSDRFFAERPEGSVSTLKIQRTQQEDSAVYLCASSFDRQETQYFGPGTRLLVL.